The 20 T cell receptor beta chains below were found in one sample sequenced in a study of blood T cell repertoires in COVID-19. Data came from immunoSEQ multiplex PCR; TCRdb stores just in-frame clones and leaves some out. Of 70,000 to 85,000 clones listed, about four fifths are singletons. The source material was peripheral blood. These TCRs come from a human donor in a cohort sampled during active COVID-19.

V is TRBV5-1 and J is TRBJ1-2, with a weak D call TRBD1 (6 bases). Germline CDR1 is SGHRS and CDR2 is YFSETQ. The germline V and J ends were trimmed by 4 bases and 2 bases, with 12 bases remaining between them. This CDR3 spans 14 amino acids. The CDR3 is CASSLNTGNYGYTF. Written as DNA, the CDR3 is TGCGCCAGCAGCCTCAATACAGGGAACTATGGCTACACCTTC. Variable domain in full (rest from reference TRBV5-1 and TRBJ1-2): KAGVTQTPRYLIKTRGQQVTLSCSPISGHRSVSWYQQTPGQGLQFLFEYFSETQRNKGNFPGRFSGRQFSNSRSEMNVSTLELGDSALYLCASSLNTGNYGYTFGSGTRLTVV.

This clone was seen just once. The chain recombines TRBV19 with TRBJ2-5, with D tentatively TRBD2 (6 bases). Per the germline V gene, CDR1 is LNHDA and CDR2 is SQIVND (reference sequence). Trimming left V 5 bases short and J 7 bases short, with 11 bases between. This CDR3 spans 12 amino acids. CDR3 coding DNA: TGTGCCAGTAGTGGGGACGGGGGGACCCAGTACTTC. It encodes CASSGDGGTQYF.

The rearrangement uses TRBV6-1 and TRBJ1-3; tentative D call: TRBD1 (6 bases). The V end lost 4 bases, the J end lost 0 bases, and 13 bases lay between the germline ends. Germline CDR1 MNHNS, CDR2 SASEGT. The CDR3 runs to 16 residues. CDR3 region: CASSVGRGNSGNTIYF. For the CDR3, the DNA is TGTGCCAGCAGTGTTGGCAGGGGAAACTCTGGAAACACCATATATTTT.

V usage is TRBV6-5 and J usage is TRBJ1-1; 9 nucleotides match TRBD1. J gave up 1 base and V 6 bases, and 3 bases lay outside the gene matches. The CDR3 is 14 residues long. Germline CDR1 and CDR2: MNHEY and SVGAGI. CDR3 residues: CASRRQGGNTEAFF. CDR3 nucleotide sequence: TGTGCCAGCAGAAGACAGGGGGGGAACACTGAAGCTTTCTTT.

The CDR3 sequence: CASSPPRKRGFSGELFF. In DNA, the CDR3 is TGTGCCAGCAGTCCCCCCCGGAAGCGGGGCTTCTCAGGGGAGCTGTTTTTT. V and J are TRBV28 and TRBJ2-2, with 7 nucleotides matching TRBD2. V shed 5 bases, J shed 8 bases, and the junction held 17 bases outside the gene matches. Germline V gene lookup returns CDR1 MDHEN and CDR2 SYDVKM. The CDR3 is 17 residues long.

This clone was picked up one time. This chain uses TRBV5-4 with TRBJ1-2; the D is unclear. CDR1 is SGHNT and CDR2 is YYREEE in the germline V gene (reference sequence). This CDR3 contains 13 residues. Trimming cost V 1 base and J 7 bases, with 11 bases left between them. The CDR3 loop reads CASSLTPPTGYTF. The CDR3 DNA is TGTGCCAGCAGCTTGACTCCACCAACTGGCTACACCTTC.

V gene TRBV2 combines with J gene TRBJ2-2; D possibly corresponds to TRBD2 (5 bases). In germline, CDR1 is SNHLY, CDR2 FYNNEI. V was pared by 0 bases and J by 5 bases, with 10 bases between. The CDR3 length is 15 residues. CDR3 coding DNA: TGTGCCAGCAGTGAAGCTCGGACGGGGACCGGGGAGCTGTTTTTT. It translates to CASSEARTGTGELFF.

This clone was observed a few times. The chain's CDR3 is CASSLPQGYTGELFF. The CDR3, as DNA: TGTGCCAGCAGTTTACCGCAGGGTTACACCGGGGAGCTGTTTTTT. The chain carries TRBV28 and TRBJ2-2; D possibly corresponds to TRBD1 (5 bases). This CDR3 region has 15 residues. The germline gives CDR1 MDHEN, CDR2 SYDVKM. The V gene lost 2 bases and the J gene lost 3 bases, with 10 bases spanning the gap.

The gene calls are TRBV5-1 and TRBJ2-3; TRBD2 matches at 9 bases. V shed 0 bases and J 2 bases; nucleotides not matched to a gene: 1. The CDR3 spans 15 residues. Germline values: CDR1 SGHRS, CDR2 YFSETQ. This chain's CDR3 is CASSLGTSVTDTQYF. The DNA of the CDR3 is TGCGCCAGCAGCTTGGGGACTAGCGTCACAGATACGCAGTATTTT.

The CDR3, as DNA: TGTGCCAGTACCGAGGCCGGAGCTGAAGCTTTCTTT. Encoded protein: CASTEAGAEAFF. J is TRBJ1-1 and V is TRBV19; D gene unclear. Germline CDR1 LNHDA, CDR2 SQIVND (reference sequence). V was clipped by 7 bases and J by 6 bases, with 12 bases between them. The CDR3 sequence is 12 residues long.

V usage is TRBV11-2 and J usage is TRBJ1-6, with D possibly matching TRBD1 (6 bases). This CDR3 region has 15 residues. Trimming pared 4 bases from V and 3 bases from J, leaving 10 bases between. Germline V lookup: CDR1 SGHAT, CDR2 FQNNGV. The CDR3 DNA follows: TGTGCCAGCAGCTCCGGACAGAACTATAATTCACCCCTCCACTTT. As protein: CASSSGQNYNSPLHF.

The chain uses TRBV9 and TRBJ2-6; D not resolved. Trimming cost V 7 bases and J 0 bases, with 5 bases left between them. This CDR3 has 13 amino acids. CDR1 and CDR2 from the germline V gene are SGDLS and YYNGEE. The CDR3 region is CASLSSGANVLTF. The CDR3 region has the DNA TGTGCCAGCTTATCCTCTGGGGCCAACGTCCTGACTTTC.

This chain joins TRBV2 and TRBJ2-7; 9 nucleotides agree with TRBD1. The CDR3 contains 15 residues. CDR1 SNHLY and CDR2 FYNNEI come from the germline V gene. V trimming: 6 bases; J trimming: 4 bases; junction bases outside the gene matches: 10. The CDR3 DNA reads TGTGCCAGCAGATTTGCCGCGACAGGGGGATACGAGCAGTACTTC. Its protein product is CASRFAATGGYEQYF.

This clone was picked up a small number of times. V and J are TRBV5-1 and TRBJ2-1, with D perhaps matching TRBD2 (6 bases). This CDR3 spans 16 amino acids. V gave up 0 bases and J gave up 1 base, with 11 bases separating them. Per germline, CDR1 SGHRS and CDR2 YFSETQ. The CDR3 protein is CASSLEASVSYNEQFF. The CDR3 bases are TGCGCCAGCAGCTTGGAAGCTAGCGTTTCCTACAATGAGCAGTTCTTC. The variable domain in full, with the rest retrieved from reference TRBV5-1 and TRBJ2-1, is KAGVTQTPRYLIKTRGQQVTLSCSPISGHRSVSWYQQTPGQGLQFLFEYFSETQRNKGNFPGRFSGRQFSNSRSEMNVSTLELGDSALYLCASSLEASVSYNEQFFGPGTRLTVL.

V gene TRBV5-1 combines with J gene TRBJ2-2; 9 bases match TRBD2. Germline V gene sequence: CDR1 SGHRS, CDR2 YFSETQ. V shed 4 bases and J 5 bases; nucleotides not matched to a gene: 12. This CDR3 is built from 17 residues. The CDR3 loop is CASSPSGAGGKTGELFF. Written as DNA, the CDR3 is TGCGCCAGCAGCCCGTCTGGAGCGGGAGGAAAAACCGGGGAGCTGTTTTTT. Together with reference TRBV5-1 and TRBJ2-2, the CDR3 gives the full variable domain: KAGVTQTPRYLIKTRGQQVTLSCSPISGHRSVSWYQQTPGQGLQFLFEYFSETQRNKGNFPGRFSGRQFSNSRSEMNVSTLELGDSALYLCASSPSGAGGKTGELFFGEGSRLTVL.

This chain links TRBV5-3 with TRBJ1-6; 9 positions match TRBD1. TRBV5-3 is labeled an ORF, and its function is uncertain. Trimming cost V 3 bases and J 9 bases; bases outside gene matches: 7. This CDR3 is 15 amino acids long. The CDR3 nucleotides are TGTGCCAGAAGCTCCCCCACAGGGGGCGTTTCACCCCTCCACTTT. Encoded protein: CARSSPTGGVSPLHF.

The gene calls are TRBV27 and TRBJ2-7; 7 nucleotides line up with TRBD2. This CDR3 spans 15 amino acids. Germline CDR1 and CDR2: MNHEY and SMNVEV (reference sequence). Losses at the gene ends were 6 bases for V and 4 bases for J; bases not matched to a gene: 12. The CDR3 region has the DNA TGTGCCAGCAGCCTGGCGGGCGGGAGCATTTACGAGCAGTACTTC. Protein product: CASSLAGGSIYEQYF.

For the CDR3, the DNA is TGTGCCAGCAGCTTCCGGACCCCGACAGGGGCGGGTGAAGCTTTCTTT. The encoded protein is CASSFRTPTGAGEAFF. The rearrangement joins TRBV7-9 to TRBJ1-1; TRBD1 matches 8 bases. Germline V gene data show CDR1 as SEHNR and CDR2 as FQNEAQ (reference sequence). This CDR3 spans 16 amino acids. J lost 7 bases, V lost 3 bases, and 13 bases had no gene match.

The chain carries TRBV19 and TRBJ2-2, with D unclear. The length of the CDR3 is 12 residues. The V gene lost 7 bases and the J gene lost 6 bases, with 9 bases spanning the gap. Germline values: CDR1 LNHDA, CDR2 SQIVND (reference sequence). CDR3: CASNPVPGELFF. The CDR3 nucleotides read TGTGCCAGTAATCCGGTCCCCGGGGAGCTGTTTTTT.

This clone is a singleton in its sample. The chain is built from TRBV18 and TRBJ2-3; D remains unclear. The length of the CDR3 is 15 residues. The germline V gene has CDR1 KGHSH and CDR2 LQKENI. V dropped 3 bases and J dropped 2 bases, with 12 bases sitting between them. The CDR3 DNA follows: TGTGCCAGCTCACCCCGGTCTCTATCCACAGATACGCAGTATTTT. It yields the protein CASSPRSLSTDTQYF.